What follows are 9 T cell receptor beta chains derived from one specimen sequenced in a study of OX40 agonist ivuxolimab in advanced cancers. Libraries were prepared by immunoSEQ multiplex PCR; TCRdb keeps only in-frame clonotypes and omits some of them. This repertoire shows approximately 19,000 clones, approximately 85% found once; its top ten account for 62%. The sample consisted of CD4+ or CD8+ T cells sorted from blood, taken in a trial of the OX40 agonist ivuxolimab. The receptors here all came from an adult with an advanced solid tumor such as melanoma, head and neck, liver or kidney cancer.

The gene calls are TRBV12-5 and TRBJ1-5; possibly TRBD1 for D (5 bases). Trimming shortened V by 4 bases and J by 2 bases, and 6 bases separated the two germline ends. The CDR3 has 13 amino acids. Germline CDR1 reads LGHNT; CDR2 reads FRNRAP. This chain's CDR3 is CASGWGGNQPQHF. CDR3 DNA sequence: TGTGCTAGTGGTTGGGGGGGCAATCAGCCCCAGCATTTT.

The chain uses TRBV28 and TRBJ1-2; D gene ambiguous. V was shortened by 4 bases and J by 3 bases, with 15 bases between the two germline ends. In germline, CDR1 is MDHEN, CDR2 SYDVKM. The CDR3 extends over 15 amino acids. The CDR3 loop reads CASSYRGSAHYGYTF. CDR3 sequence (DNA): TGTGCCAGCAGTTATCGTGGATCCGCTCACTATGGCTACACCTTC.

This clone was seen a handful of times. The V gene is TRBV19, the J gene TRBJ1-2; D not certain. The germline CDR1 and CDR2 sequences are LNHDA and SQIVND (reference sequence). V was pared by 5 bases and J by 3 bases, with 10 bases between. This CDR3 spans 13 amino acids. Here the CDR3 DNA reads TGTGCCAGTAGTCCTCTGTTCGACTATGGCTACACCTTC. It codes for CASSPLFDYGYTF. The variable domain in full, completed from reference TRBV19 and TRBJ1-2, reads DGGITQSPKYLFRKEGQNVTLSCEQNLNHDAMYWYRQDPGQGLRLIYYSQIVNDFQKGDIAEGYSVSREKKESFPLTVTSAQKNPTAFYLCASSPLFDYGYTFGSGTRLTVV.

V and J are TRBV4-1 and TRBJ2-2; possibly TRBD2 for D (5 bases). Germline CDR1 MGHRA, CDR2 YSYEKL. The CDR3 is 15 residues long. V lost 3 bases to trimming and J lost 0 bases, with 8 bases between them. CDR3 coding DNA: TGCGCCAGCAGCCAGGAGGCGGCGAACACCGGGGAGCTGTTTTTT. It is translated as CASSQEAANTGELFF.

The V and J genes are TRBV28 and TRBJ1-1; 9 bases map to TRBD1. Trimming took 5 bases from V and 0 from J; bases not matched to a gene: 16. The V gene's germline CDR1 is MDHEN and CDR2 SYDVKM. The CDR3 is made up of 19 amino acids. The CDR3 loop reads CASSPPGQGVWGMNTEAFF. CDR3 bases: TGTGCCAGCAGTCCTCCGGGACAGGGTGTGTGGGGCATGAACACTGAAGCTTTCTTT.

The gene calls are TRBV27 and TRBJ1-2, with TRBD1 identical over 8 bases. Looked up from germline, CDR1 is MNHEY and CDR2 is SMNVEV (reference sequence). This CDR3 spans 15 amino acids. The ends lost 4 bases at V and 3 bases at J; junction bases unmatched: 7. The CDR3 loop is CASSSLTGADYGYTF. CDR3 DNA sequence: TGTGCCAGCAGTTCCTTGACAGGGGCTGACTATGGCTACACCTTC.

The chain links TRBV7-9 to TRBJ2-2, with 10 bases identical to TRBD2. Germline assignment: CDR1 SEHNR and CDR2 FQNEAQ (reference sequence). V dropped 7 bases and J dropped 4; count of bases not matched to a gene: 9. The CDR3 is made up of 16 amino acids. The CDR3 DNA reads TGTGCCAGCATATATGGGGCTAGCGGGAGCACCGGGGAGCTGTTTTTT. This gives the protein CASIYGASGSTGELFF.

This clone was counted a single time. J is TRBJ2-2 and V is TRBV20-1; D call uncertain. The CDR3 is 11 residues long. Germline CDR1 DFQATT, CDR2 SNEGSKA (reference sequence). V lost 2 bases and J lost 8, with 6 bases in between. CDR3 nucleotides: TGCAGTGCTAGACTATGGGGGGAGCTGTTTTTT. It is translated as CSARLWGELFF.

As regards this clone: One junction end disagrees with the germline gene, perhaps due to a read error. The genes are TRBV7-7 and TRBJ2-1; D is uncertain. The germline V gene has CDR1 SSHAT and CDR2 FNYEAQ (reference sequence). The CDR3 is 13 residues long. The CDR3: CASSLLEANEQFF. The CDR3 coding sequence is TGTGCTAGCAGCTTGTTAGAGGCCAATGAGCAGTTCTTC.